The entry that follows covers one T cell receptor beta chain sequence. Its antigen remains undetermined. Per-base quality was not reported, and no clone a single base away is much larger than it. This entry belongs to a study of cytomegalovirus exposure and HLA in healthy donors (dated 2017 in TCRdb). For the study in its entirety: An earlier analysis of roughly 500 of the donors reported approximately 290 Gb of sequence data and roughly 100 million unique TCR beta sequences from about 200 million T cells. An early release covering more than 500 HLA-typed donors comprised approximately 300 gigabases of sequencing data and 85 million or so unique TCR sequences. The study profiled the T cell repertoires of more than 500 subjects by immunosequencing and related them to cytomegalovirus serostatus. High-throughput TCR immunosequencing, statistical association of individual TCRs with disease status, and machine learning were combined to predict cytomegalovirus infection status. To decide whether each TCR beta V gene segment behaved as functional or pseudogenic, an earlier analysis of some 600 of the donors relied on high-throughput TCR beta sequencing. The number of typed donors differed by locus: about 629-630 for A, B, C, DRB1 and DQB1; approximately 540 for DQA1; some 590 for DPA1; and around 470 for DPB1. Donor age, sex, ethnicity and CMV serostatus were collected together with the repertoire data. The aim of the study was to test whether cataloging public T cell receptors could identify signatures of past pathogen exposure. Of the 398 genotyped donors, around 81% fell in the genetic ancestry cluster associated with self-reported Caucasian donors. All discovery cohort repertoires had been generated using a single sequencing platform. On average, 235,054 unique TCR beta nucleotide sequences were sequenced per donor among some 430 genotyped donors of the cohort, with roughly 18% of those sequences being non-productive. The later analysis used no new phenotypic data to find candidate immune exposures, relying instead on TCR beta sequences and their occurrence across donors. In a later analysis, previously published TCR beta repertoires from 550 to 700 donors were re-analyzed and high-resolution HLA genotyping was added so that TCR occurrence patterns could be studied. HLA typing included class I and class II loci at four-digit resolution. A later genetic analysis used genome-wide SNP genotypes for about three fifths of the 666 donors, treating that subset as a discovery cohort. In addition to the first cohort of approximately 670 subjects, a separate validation cohort of about 120 different subjects was used. Because of strong linkage in the cohort, roughly five DR-DQ haplotypes were treated as single units for association and clustering.

What the study reported, not specific to this receptor: Most TCR sequences were observed very rarely across donors, whereas some public TCRs were present in many individuals. In a later genetic analysis, fewer N-insertions in productive TCRs were reported among donors in an Asian-associated ancestry cluster than the approximately 670-donor mean. For the cohort, immune exposure information was limited to CMV serostatus. According to a later analysis, most CMV-associated TCR beta chains appeared to be HLA-restricted, and the HLA associations seemed to be driven largely by CMV exposure. A later analysis found that TCR association rates varied across HLA loci, with DRB1 alleles showing the most associated TCRs and HLA-C alleles the fewest. In an earlier analysis of 500 to 650 of the donors, most TCR beta V segments appeared in productive rearrangements about 87% or about 30% of the time, broadly matching IMGT annotations. In a later genetic analysis, a missense DCLRE1C variant was associated with V-gene and J-gene trimming of TCR beta chains, and the association was replicated in an independent cohort. A cluster of highly shared sequence variants was judged likely to be a technical artifact of the sequencing pipeline. The classifier was reported to diagnose cytomegalovirus status with high specificity and sensitivity in both the original and validation cohorts. Assigning TCR associations to individual alleles was difficult when HLA alleles, especially DR and DQ, strongly co-occurred. Because the 87-base-pair reads could not distinguish some IMGT-functional V segments, including TRBV6-2 and TRBV6-3, those segments were excluded. The earlier analysis of approximately 540 of the donors excluded some 15 rarely observed V segments, including chromosome 9 orphons, because counts were too low. Linkage disequilibrium might explain the correlated functional status among segregating V segments, but an unknown experimental factor could not be excluded. In the study, some 160 TCR beta chains were listed as associated with cytomegalovirus. Three of the identified cytomegalovirus-associated TCR beta chains were confirmed in vitro to be specific for cytomegalovirus antigens. According to the authors, the approach could potentially be generalized to other disease states and immunological phenotypes. Because HLA typing was unavailable for some donors at each locus, only the typed subset was used in association tests. At a false discovery rate of 0.05, a later analysis linked roughly 17,000 TCR beta sequences to specific HLA alleles. In this cohort, only TCR beta chains were sequenced, and detectable features were limited by the absence of alpha or paired-chain data. In a later analysis, several top co-occurrence clusters were reported to appear linked to parvovirus B19, influenza, CMV and Epstein-Barr virus. Sequencing depth was assumed to be roughly uniform across donors in the presence/absence analyses, though that assumption may not hold. A further reported finding was that TCR beta sequences accurately predicted the HLA-A and HLA-B alleles for most subjects in the first cohort. In a later analysis, HLA-associated TCR beta chains showed more clonal expansion and lower generation probabilities than non-associated chains that were equally common.

The cohort comprised around 690 healthy bone marrow donors. At the time of sampling, all cohort members were nominally healthy, though unrecorded immune exposures were likely present. The donor was CMV seronegative and belonged to the group of under 400 seronegative cohort members. Every donor gave a peripheral blood sample, and the peripheral blood mononuclear cells from that sample were used for TCR beta sequencing. The Qiagen DNeasy Blood Extraction Kit was used to extract genomic DNA from the blood cell samples. The CDR3 runs 14 residues from the cysteine to the phenylalanine. The read is trimmed to its CDR3 DNA, 42 bases read in frame from base 1. V and J are trimmed by 4 bases and 9 bases, and the gene matches miss 5 bases of the junction. CDR1 SGHNT and CDR2 YYREEE are derived from the germline V gene (reference sequence). The method was the immunoSEQ multiplex PCR assay. For the multiplex PCR, a mixture combining 60 forward primers for TCR Vbeta segments and 13 reverse primers for TCR Jbeta segments was used. Amplification of the CDR3 region of rearranged TCR beta genes was performed with a multiplex PCR assay on genomic DNA. The Illumina HiSeq System was used to sequence the amplified TCR beta libraries as 87-base-pair reads. In the authors' own workflow: A later analysis counted about 76 million unique TCR beta chains across the 500 to 850 repertoires, and roughly 11 million of these chains were shared by at least two donors. Raw reads were error-corrected and collapsed into unique sequences by a nearest-neighbor algorithm in which closely related sequences were merged to remove PCR and sequencing errors. Alignment of CDR3 sequences to IMGT reference sequences was used to assign V, D and J gene segments. For a sequence to be retained, a match of at least six nucleotides was required to both a V gene segment and a J gene segment. A rearrangement was called productive if the CDR3 had no stop codons and remained in frame with V and J, and every other rearrangement was called non-productive. Following IMGT convention, CDR3 was defined as the stretch from the second conserved V-encoded cysteine up to the conserved J-encoded phenylalanine. Sequences without an unambiguous match to a single V gene segment were excluded from the earlier analysis of 587 of the donors. In an earlier analysis of about 590 of the donors, a V segment was called functional when productive rearrangements were above 56.7%, and segregating when the standard deviation between donors exceeded 5%. A statistical classification framework was developed to diagnose cytomegalovirus status using the catalog of TCR beta chain sequences. In a later analysis, V and J genes were assigned by comparing TCR nucleotide sequences against IMGT/GENE-DB human TR gene sequences. A later analysis assigned CDR3 sequences and most-parsimonious VDJ recombination scenarios with the TCRdist pipeline. A later analysis defined each TCR beta chain by its CDR3 amino acid sequence plus V-gene family, and excluded reads lacking a unique V-gene family. A later analysis removed several hundred highly shared, low-generation-probability nucleotide sequences to deal with suspected cross-contamination and a sequencing artifact. For each public chain, a later analysis derived a clonal expansion index from normalized ranks of inferred template counts within each repertoire. In a later analysis, generation probabilities were computed with a VDJ recombination model fitted to out-of-frame rearrangements, and the resulting probabilities were checked against IGoR. Hypergeometric tests were used in a later analysis to score TCR-TCR, TCR-HLA and TCR-CMV co-occurrence, with a repertoire-size bias correction applied to the TCR pairs. False discovery rates were estimated in a later analysis by permuting HLA or CMV assignments 20 times. In a later analysis, co-occurring TCRs were grouped using DBSCAN, with TCRdist sequence similarity added in when clustering inside HLA-allele-positive subsets. For co-occurrence clustering, repertoires with fewer than 30,000 or more than 120,000 public chains were excluded, along with four or five repertoires with anomalous nucleotide sharing. TCRdb provides this immuneACCESS table in a form limited to in-frame rearrangements. Some clones are lacking; in checked studies, under half of them reflect an unresolved V gene, and why the rest are absent is not known. The V and J calls and clone size were taken over from that table, and D and trimming were inferred from the DNA. The sample has about 250,000 clones on record, approximately 84% of them singletons. About 0.22% of the sample is in the top ten clones.

The sequence is built from TRBV5-4 and TRBJ2-7, with 15 junctional bases fitting TRBD2. This clonotype originated in a girl aged 2 to 9 in good health and CMV-seronegative. The sequencing input was PBMCs. The CDR3 amino acid sequence is: CASSPGLAGGGQYF. Here is the DNA: TGTGCCAGCAGCCCGGGACTAGCGGGAGGCGGGCAGTACTTC.